The sequence of this TCR beta chain was determined in a study of technical replicates of blood from four donors. The protocol was immunoSEQ multiplex PCR, while the TCRdb copy is restricted to in-frame clones and leaves out a portion. Here the sample spans approximately 80,000 clones, roughly 98% being singletons. The specimen was T cells isolated from PBMCs. This sequence was found in a human donor in good health.

The CDR3, as DNA: TGTGCCAGCAGCTTTCGACCAGGGGAAGCTTTCTTT. It specifies CASSFRPGEAFF. V and J are TRBV5-6 and TRBJ1-1; weak D call: TRBD1 (5 bases). Deletions cut 2 bases from V and 8 bases from J, with 10 bases between. The CDR3 loop spans 12 amino acids. Germline CDR1 is SGHDT and CDR2 is YYEEEE.